The rows below give T cell receptor beta chains drawn from one sample of a study of T-cell reconstitution after alpha-beta-depleted transplantation in children. MiXCR, run by TCRdb on the PCR reads, gives a single entry per CDR3 protein. The sample consists of around 670,000 distinct CDR3 sequences, roughly 13% of them appearing once. This specimen was PBMCs, taken before TCRalphabeta/CD19-depleted stem cell transplant. The receptors stem from a girl aged 2-15 years with congenital amegakaryocytic thrombocytopenia, due to receive a stem cell transplant. CDR3s include the opening cysteine and the closing phenylalanine or tryptophan. The order of the fields is clone size, V gene, J gene, D gene, CDR3 DNA, CDR3 protein. The D gene is left open where the match is weak. Clone size is stated in some rows and not others, as once, few, many or a class when expanded.

many	TRBV24-1	TRBJ2-7	TRBD2	TGTGCCACTCGACTAGCGGGGACCTACGAGCAGTACTTC	CATRLAGTYEQYF
.	TRBV2	TRBJ2-5	TRBD2	TGTGCCAAGCTAAGCGGGAGCGGTGAGACCCAGTACTTC	CAKLSGSGETQYF
.	TRBV3-1	TRBJ2-5	.	TGTGCCAGCAGCCTCGCCATAGCGGGCACCAGACAGGAAGACCAAGAGACCCAGTACTTC	CASSLAIAGTRQEDQETQYF
many	TRBV5-1	TRBJ2-7	.	TGCGCCAGCAGCTTGTCGGCAGCTTCCTACGAGCAGTACTTC	CASSLSAASYEQYF
many	TRBV20-1	TRBJ2-5	.	TGCAGTGCTAGAGTAGGGACCGAACAAGAGACCCAGTACTTC	CSARVGTEQETQYF
.	TRBV11-3	TRBJ2-1	.	TGTGCCAGCAGCTTAGACAGGTCGGCCTACAATGAGCAGTTCTTC	CASSLDRSAYNEQFF
few	TRBV7-2	TRBJ1-3	TRBD1	TGTGCCAGCAGCTTAGGACAGGGGGGTGGAAACACCATATATTTT	CASSLGQGGGNTIYF
many	TRBV20-1	TRBJ2-7	TRBD1	TGCAGTGCTAGAGATTTCTCGACAGGGGTTATAAACGAGCAGTACTTC	CSARDFSTGVINEQYF
.	TRBV7-8	TRBJ1-5	.	TGTGCCAGCAGCTTATACCTGGGACCGAGAAACCCTAATCAGCCCCAGCATTTT	CASSLYLGPRNPNQPQHF
few	TRBV29-1	TRBJ2-2	.	TGCAGCGCTAATGTGGGGCAGCAGGAAGTGACCGGGGAGCTGTTTTTT	CSANVGQQEVTGELFF
many	TRBV20-1	TRBJ2-3	.	TGCAGTGCTAGTTGGGACGGTGATACGCAGTATTTT	CSASWDGDTQYF
many	TRBV7-8	TRBJ2-3	.	TGTGCCAGCACCAGCAGCCGACGCACAGATACGCAGTATTTT	CASTSSRRTDTQYF
.	TRBV7-9	TRBJ2-6	.	TGTGCCAGCATTGGACAGCTACTCTCTGGGGCCAACGTCCTGACTTTC	CASIGQLLSGANVLTF
.	TRBV29-1	TRBJ1-1	.	TGCAGCGTTGCCGGGGGACCGATGAACACTGAAGCTTTCTTT	CSVAGGPMNTEAFF
many	TRBV12-3/TRBV12-4	TRBJ2-7	.	TGTGCCAGCAGTTTACTGGGCTACGAGCAGTACTTC	CASSLLGYEQYF
.	TRBV7-2	TRBJ2-5	.	TGTGCCAGCAGTGCCGGGATGTACCAAGAGACCCAGTACTTC	CASSAGMYQETQYF
many	TRBV7-9	TRBJ2-5	.	TGTGCCAGCAGCTCCGACTCTGAAGAGACCCAGTACTTC	CASSSDSEETQYF
many	TRBV15	TRBJ2-1	.	TGTGCCACCAGCAGAGATGGGGCTAGGTCAGGGGCTGAGCAGTTCTTC	CATSRDGARSGAEQFF
.	TRBV5-1	TRBJ1-5	.	TGCGCCAGCAGCGAAGCCATAAATCAGCCCCAGCATTTT	CASSEAINQPQHF
many	TRBV20-1	TRBJ1-2	TRBD1	TGCAGTGCAAACCGACAGGGACGCTACACCTTC	CSANRQGRYTF
.	TRBV7-9	TRBJ2-7	.	TGTGCCAGCAGCCCCCCGGGGAAACCCTACGAGCAGTACTTC	CASSPPGKPYEQYF
many	TRBV2	TRBJ2-7	TRBD2	TGTGCCAGCAGTGAACGACTAGCGTCTTTCGAGCAGTACTTC	CASSERLASFEQYF
few	TRBV7-8	TRBJ2-2	.	TGTGCCAGCAGCTGGAACCGACTCCTCACGGCCGGGGAGCTGTTTTTT	CASSWNRLLTAGELFF
many	TRBV2	TRBJ2-3	TRBD2	TGTGCCAGCAGAGAGAATAGCGGGAGGGCCCCAGATACGCAGTATTTT	CASRENSGRAPDTQYF
many	TRBV20-1	TRBJ2-5	TRBD1	TGCAGTGCGCCGGGACAGAACCAAGAGACCCAGTACTTC	CSAPGQNQETQYF
.	TRBV4-1	TRBJ1-2	TRBD1	TGCGCCAGCAGCGGTTCCCCGGGACAGGGTGGTTATGGCTACACCTTC	CASSGSPGQGGYGYTF
.	TRBV7-3	TRBJ2-7	.	TGTGCCAGCAGCTCCAACGGTATTTACGAGCAGTACTTC	CASSSNGIYEQYF
.	TRBV5-1	TRBJ2-2	.	TGCGCCAGCAGCAAGGGAGGCGCTCCCCCCGGGGAGCTGTTTTTT	CASSKGGAPPGELFF
many	TRBV28	TRBJ2-1	TRBD1	TGTGCCAGCATCACAGGGGCCGTTTCCTACAATGAGCAGTTCTTC	CASITGAVSYNEQFF
many	TRBV27	TRBJ2-2	TRBD1	TGTGCCAGCAGTTCGGGACAGGGAGTCGGGGAGCTGTTTTTT	CASSSGQGVGELFF